The T cell receptor beta chain described here comes from a study of blood T cell repertoires in COVID-19. The V end lost 8 bases, the J end lost 4 bases, and 24 bases lay between the germline ends. Germline loops: CDR1 LNHDA, CDR2 SQIVND (reference sequence). The CDR3 totals 16 residues. Per the authors' pipeline: Reference gene primer amplification gave nucleated cell count estimates. Repertoires were generated with immunoSEQ multiplex PCR, while TCRdb's copy carries only in-frame clones and drops some. The V and J calls and clone size come from that table; D and trimming were worked out from the DNA. The sample includes 70,000 or so clones, about 80% of them seen just once.

What was sequenced was peripheral blood. The chain joins TRBV19 to TRBJ2-7; the D gene is possibly TRBD1 (6 bases). The TCR comes from a human donor in a cohort sampled during active COVID-19. The CDR3 reads CASPGTGPGGYYEQYF. As DNA, the CDR3 is TGTGCCAGTCCAGGTACAGGGCCAGGCGGATATTACGAGCAGTACTTC.